These 17 T cell receptor beta chains share one sample of origin, sequenced in a study of shared clonotypes between healthy human individuals. CD45RO-negative, CCR7-selected cells formed the naive CD8 fraction, which excluded terminally differentiated effector memory CD45RA+ cells. Profiling relied on immunoSEQ multiplex PCR, and the TCRdb table lists in-frame clones only, not all of them. This table has about 820,000 clones, roughly 92% appearing once. The sample comprised naive CD8+ T cells sorted from blood. Source of these receptors: a man aged 30-40 years in good health.

This chain joins TRBV7-6 and TRBJ2-5; D ambiguous. The CDR3 has 11 amino acids. The ends were cut back, 1 base at V and 13 bases at J, with 10 bases in the middle. Germline CDR1 SGHVS, CDR2 FNYEAQ. The CDR3 DNA sequence: TGTGCCAGCAGCTTAGGATGGATCTTGTACTTC. It codes for CASSLGWILYF.

This sequence joins TRBV28 and TRBJ1-3; D remains unclear. Germline-derived CDR1 and CDR2 are MDHEN and SYDVKM. The V and J ends lost 5 bases and 0 bases respectively, with 8 bases between them. CDR3 size: 14 residues. CDR3 protein: CASSVSDSGNTIYF. In DNA form, the CDR3 reads TGTGCCAGCAGTGTTTCGGACTCTGGAAACACCATATATTTT.

The V gene is TRBV19, the J gene TRBJ2-5; TRBD2 agrees at 7 bases. After removal of 1 base from V and 1 base from J, the junction contained 6 bases not matched to a gene. The CDR3 contains 16 residues. The germline gives CDR1 LNHDA, CDR2 SQIVND (reference sequence). In nucleotides, the CDR3 is TGTGCCAGTAGTATAGTGGCGGGAGAGACCCAAGAGACCCAGTACTTC. Translating gives CASSIVAGETQETQYF. Supplemented by reference TRBV19 and TRBJ2-5, the full variable domain reads DGGITQSPKYLFRKEGQNVTLSCEQNLNHDAMYWYRQDPGQGLRLIYYSQIVNDFQKGDIAEGYSVSREKKESFPLTVTSAQKNPTAFYLCASSIVAGETQETQYFGPGTRLLVL.

The chain has TRBV7-9 and TRBJ1-1, with 7 bases aligning to TRBD1. The germline V gene encodes CDR1 SEHNR and CDR2 FQNEAQ (reference sequence). V lost 4 bases to trimming and J lost 0 bases; unmatched junction nucleotides: 17. This CDR3 comprises 19 residues. The CDR3 nucleotides read TGTGCCAGCAGCTCACCAAGTAAACAGGGGAGGGACATGAACACTGAAGCTTTCTTT. Translation gives CASSSPSKQGRDMNTEAFF.

V usage is TRBV5-4 and J usage is TRBJ1-4; D gene unclear. Trimming left V 5 bases short and J 7 bases short, with 9 bases between. The CDR3 is made up of 12 amino acids. Germline V lookup: CDR1 SGHNT, CDR2 YYREEE (reference sequence). The CDR3 region is CASSPGSEKLFF. CDR3 coding DNA: TGTGCCAGCAGTCCCGGGAGTGAAAAACTGTTTTTT.

V is TRBV6-1 and J is TRBJ2-7; tentative D call: TRBD2 (5 bases). The V end lost 4 bases, the J end lost 3 bases, and 13 bases lay between the germline ends. This CDR3 contains 14 residues. Germline V lookup: CDR1 MNHNS, CDR2 SASEGT. The DNA for the CDR3 is TGTGCCAGCAGTGGATCCACCGGGATCTACGAGCAGTACTTC. Translation: CASSGSTGIYEQYF.

This clone was found a few times. The chain joins TRBV27 to TRBJ1-1; D perhaps matches TRBD1 (5 bases). The V end was cut by 6 bases, the J end by 4 bases, with 12 bases between. The CDR3 spans 13 residues. Germline loops: CDR1 MNHEY, CDR2 SMNVEV (reference sequence). For the CDR3, the DNA is TGTGCCAGCAGCAGGCATGGGGGCACTGAAGCTTTCTTT. Translation: CASSRHGGTEAFF.

The V call is TRBV10-3, the J call TRBJ2-5; D is perhaps TRBD1 (6 bases). Germline V gives CDR1 ENHRY, CDR2 SYGVKD. The CDR3 is 16 amino acids. Trimming shortened V by 5 bases and J by 0 bases, and 16 bases separated the two germline ends. The chain's CDR3 is CAISRGQTEYQETQYF. The CDR3 nucleotides are TGTGCCATCAGTAGAGGACAGACTGAGTACCAAGAGACCCAGTACTTC.

The V gene is TRBV4-3, the J gene TRBJ1-5; no clear D. The V gene's germline CDR1 is LGHNA and CDR2 YSLEER. V was shortened by 0 bases and J by 6 bases, with 9 bases between the two germline ends. The CDR3 extends over 14 amino acids. The chain's CDR3 is CASSQDTGVQPQHF. CDR3 coding DNA: TGCGCCAGCAGCCAAGATACCGGGGTTCAGCCCCAGCATTTT.

V and J are TRBV7-9 and TRBJ2-3; no clear D gene. Deletions cut 1 base from V and 2 bases from J, with 10 bases between. The germline CDR1 and CDR2 sequences are SEHNR and FQNEAQ (reference sequence). This CDR3 comprises 15 residues. The CDR3 DNA follows: TGTGCCAGCAGCTTAGATAACAGTCACACAGATACGCAGTATTTT. Translation: CASSLDNSHTDTQYF. The full variable domain, its missing parts supplied by reference TRBV7-9 and TRBJ2-3, is DTGVSQNPRHKITKRGQNVTFRCDPISEHNRLYWYRQTLGQGPEFLTYFQNEAQLEKSRLLSDRFSAERPKGSFSTLEIQRTEQGDSAMYLCASSLDNSHTDTQYFGPGTRLTVL.

The chain is built from TRBV28 and TRBJ2-7; 12 positions agree with TRBD1. V gave up 4 bases and J gave up 0 bases; unmatched junction bases: 1. Germline values: CDR1 MDHEN, CDR2 SYDVKM. The CDR3 spans 15 residues. CDR3 DNA sequence: TGTGCCAGCAGTTGGGGACAGGGGGCCTCCTACGAGCAGTACTTC. The encoded protein is CASSWGQGASYEQYF.

The V and J genes are TRBV5-4 and TRBJ2-5; D not resolved. CDR3 length: 15 amino acids. The V gene lost 3 bases and the J gene lost 5 bases, with 17 bases spanning the gap. Looked up from germline, CDR1 is SGHNT and CDR2 is YYREEE (reference sequence). The CDR3 spells CASSSPLGRHETQYF. The CDR3 nucleotides read TGTGCCAGCAGCTCCCCTCTCGGGCGACATGAGACCCAGTACTTC. Full variable domain (outside the CDR3, taken from reference TRBV5-4 and TRBJ2-5): ETGVTQSPTHLIKTRGQQVTLRCSSQSGHNTVSWYQQALGQGPQFIFQYYREEENGRGNFPPRFSGLQFPNYSSELNVNALELDDSALYLCASSSPLGRHETQYFGPGTRLLVL.

J is TRBJ2-7 and V is TRBV25-1; perhaps TRBD1 as D (6 bases). Deletions cut 3 bases from V and 2 bases from J, with 17 bases between. The CDR3 covers 16 residues. CDR1 and CDR2 (germline): MGHDK, SYGVNS. CDR3 in DNA: TGTGCCAGCAGTGATGTACAGGGATTTATGGCCTACGAGCAGTACTTC. This codes for CASSDVQGFMAYEQYF.

This clone turned up a few times. This chain joins TRBV9 and TRBJ1-2, with 9 nucleotides matching TRBD1. The CDR3 length is 13 residues. The germline CDR1 and CDR2 sequences are SGDLS and YYNGEE. The ends lost 4 bases at V and 7 bases at J; junction bases unmatched: 5. The CDR3 nucleotides are TGTGCCAGCAGCTGGACAGGGGAGGGTGGCTACACCTTC. Protein product: CASSWTGEGGYTF.

The chain is built from TRBV7-9 and TRBJ1-1; no clear D. Germline assignment: CDR1 SEHNR and CDR2 FQNEAQ (reference sequence). V lost 4 bases and J 3 bases, leaving 6 bases between the germline ends. This CDR3 contains 12 residues. CDR3 amino acids: CASSWDDTEAFF. In nucleotides, the CDR3 is TGTGCCAGCAGCTGGGATGACACTGAAGCTTTCTTT. The full variable domain, in which reference TRBV7-9 and TRBJ1-1 provide the parts outside the CDR3, is DTGVSQNPRHKITKRGQNVTFRCDPISEHNRLYWYRQTLGQGPEFLTYFQNEAQLEKSRLLSDRFSAERPKGSFSTLEIQRTEQGDSAMYLCASSWDDTEAFFGQGTRLTVV.

This chain links TRBV25-1 with TRBJ2-2, with a tentative D call TRBD1 (6 bases). The CDR3 has 18 residues. V was trimmed by 3 bases and J by 1 base, leaving 18 bases between them. Looked up from germline, CDR1 is MGHDK and CDR2 is SYGVNS. The CDR3 sequence is CASSEPPTGYENTGELFF. DNA for the CDR3: TGTGCCAGCAGTGAGCCGCCTACAGGGTACGAGAACACCGGGGAGCTGTTTTTT.

V and J are TRBV19 and TRBJ2-1, with 8 bases matching TRBD1. Germline V gene sequence: CDR1 LNHDA, CDR2 SQIVND (reference sequence). The V gene end was trimmed by 5 bases and the J gene end by 6 bases; junction bases not matched to a gene: 6. This CDR3 has 14 amino acids. This CDR3 is CASSSSGQGNEQFF. In nucleotides, the CDR3 is TGTGCCAGTAGTTCCTCCGGACAGGGCAATGAGCAGTTCTTC. The full variable domain, with the rest looked up from reference TRBV19 and TRBJ2-1, is DGGITQSPKYLFRKEGQNVTLSCEQNLNHDAMYWYRQDPGQGLRLIYYSQIVNDFQKGDIAEGYSVSREKKESFPLTVTSAQKNPTAFYLCASSSSGQGNEQFFGPGTRLTVL.